This TCR beta chain was recovered during a study of T cells generated in artificial thymic organoids (dated by TCRdb to 2015 to 2018). In terms of the full investigation: In some experiments, thymic T cells were further FACS-purified to deplete CD4 immature single positive or double positive precursors. TCR alpha and beta CDR3 repertoires of in vitro artificial thymic organoid-derived CD8 single positive T cells were compared with thymic and peripheral blood naive CD8 T cells. Displayed repertoire sequencing data were described as representative of three independent experiments.

TCRalpha and TCRbeta libraries were amplified separately by semi-nested PCR with Advantage 2 and reverse primers in the TRAC or TRBC constant regions. The amount of total RNA going into first-strand cDNA synthesis ranged between about 3.5 and 550 ng. TCR cDNA libraries were made by 5'-RACE with the SMARTer PCR cDNA Synthesis kit, using a poly-dT primer for first-strand synthesis. The semi-nested reverse primers in the constant regions carried 5-nucleotide sample-specific barcodes, and the PCR products were cleaned up with the Zymo DNA Clean and Concentrator-5 kit. Up to ten barcoded samples were pooled, ligated to Illumina adaptors and sequenced on an Illumina MiSeq as 2 x 150 bp paired-end reads. In the paper's pipeline: After demultiplexing, reads were aligned with BLAT to a custom library containing all human TRAV, TRAJ, TRBV, TRBD and TRBJ combinations from IMGT. The best BLAT hits were picked using pslCDnaFilter (-maxAligns=1, -ignoreIntrons), and custom Perl scripts were used to calculate clonotype frequencies. In TCRdb, the public reads were trimmed at Q25 with fastp and aligned with MiXCR, with productive beta chains retained. Rows with one shared CDR3 protein collapse into an entry with the most common genes and DNA. Clone size and V and J calls follow TCRdb, not the original study. The sample table contains around 9,300 distinct CDR3 sequences; only one count was recorded for 15% to 20% of them. The ten largest clones represent around 1.4% of the sample.

This clonotype is medium-sized (0.01 to 0.1%) in terms of sample share. Which antigen it targets is not known. Within one base of it there is no much larger clone, and no base qualities were kept. CDR1 and CDR2, per the germline V gene, are SGHTA and FQGNSA. Trimmed from V: 1 base; trimmed from J: 0 bases; junction bases lacking a gene match: 12. Measured from the cysteine to the phenylalanine, the CDR3 is 18 residues long. The kept DNA is CDR3 alone, 54 bases in frame from the first base. Enrichment of primary CD8+ T cells was performed with magnetic beads using the Miltenyi CD8+ T cell Isolation Kit. Before RNA extraction, CD3+TCRalphabeta+CD8 single positive T cells from organoids and thymus were sorted by FACS. For each sample, total RNA was purified from roughly 40,000 to 200,000 sorted cells using the RNeasy Micro kit, and RNA quality was checked on an Agilent RNA 6000 Nano chip. Thymic fragments were dissected, disrupted by pipetting and passed through a 70 um strainer to release thymocytes.

Overall results and qualifications from the work: Physiological TCR clonotype diversity, comparable to that of thymic and blood naive CD8 T cells, was observed in organoid-derived CD8 single positive T cells.

The sequence was obtained from a human donor who gave cord blood stem cells for thymic organoid culture, a cardiac surgery patient who gave postnatal thymus, or a blood donor (not recorded which). The chain couples TRBV7-2 to TRBJ2-7; TRBD2 aligns with 7 central bases. The sequenced material came from naive CD8+ T cells from the thymus. Taken with the paper, the label for cell subset or site translates to: CD3+TCRalphabeta+CD8SP T cells; for blood, CD45RO-CCR7+ naive CD8+ T cells. The nucleotide sequence is TGTGCCAGCAGCTTAGTTGGGGCTGGGGCTAGCGGCTCCTACGAGCAGTACTTC. Translated, it reads CASSLVGAGASGSYEQYF.